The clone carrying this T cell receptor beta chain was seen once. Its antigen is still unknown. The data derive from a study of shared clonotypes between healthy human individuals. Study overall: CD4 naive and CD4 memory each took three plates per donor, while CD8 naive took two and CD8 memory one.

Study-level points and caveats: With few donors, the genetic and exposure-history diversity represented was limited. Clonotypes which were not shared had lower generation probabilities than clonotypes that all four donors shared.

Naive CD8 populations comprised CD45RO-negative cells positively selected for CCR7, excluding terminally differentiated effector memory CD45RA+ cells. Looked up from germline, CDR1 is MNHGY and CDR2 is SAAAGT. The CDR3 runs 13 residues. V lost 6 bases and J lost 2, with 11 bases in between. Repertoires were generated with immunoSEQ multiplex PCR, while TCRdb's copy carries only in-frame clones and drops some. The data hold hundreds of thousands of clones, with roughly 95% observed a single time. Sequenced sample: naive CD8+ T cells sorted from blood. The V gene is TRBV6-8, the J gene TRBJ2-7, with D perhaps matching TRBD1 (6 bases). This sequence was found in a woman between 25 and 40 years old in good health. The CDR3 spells CASRLQGPYEQYF. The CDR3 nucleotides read TGTGCCAGCAGACTTCAGGGGCCCTACGAGCAGTACTTC.